These T cell receptor beta chains were read from a single sample in a study of blood T cells in healthy people across ages. TCRdb redid the calling of the 5' RACE reads with MiXCR, one entry per CDR3 protein. In the table there are over 500,000 distinct CDR3 sequences, about 27% of which are singletons. The sample was also linked to a second study, of T cells of mothers and their children.

Specimen: blood. These receptors originate from a boy aged 2 to 9 in good health. Each CDR3 is given with its conserved first and last residue. The order of the fields is CDR3 DNA, CDR3 protein, J gene, clone size, D gene, V gene. D genes are given only for firm matches. A clone size is listed for some rows: how often the clone was seen (once, few, many), or a class if it is expanded.

cdr3_nt: TGTGCCAGCAGCACACAACAGGGGACAGATACGCAGTATTTT; cdr3_aa: CASSTQQGTDTQYF; j_call: TRBJ2-3; clone_size: NA; d_call: TRBD1; v_call: TRBV7-9
cdr3_nt: TGCGCCAGCAGGGGGGACAGACTCTACGAGCAGTACTTC; cdr3_aa: CASRGDRLYEQYF; j_call: TRBJ2-7; clone_size: NA; d_call: TRBD1; v_call: TRBV10-2
cdr3_nt: TGTGCCAGCACCCTCGGGCAGGGGGGGGGTGAAGCTTTCTTT; cdr3_aa: CASTLGQGGGEAFF; j_call: TRBJ1-1; clone_size: few; d_call: TRBD1; v_call: TRBV12-3/TRBV12-4
cdr3_nt: TGCAGTGCGCCAAGTTCCGGGACGGGGACCTACGAGCAGTACTTC; cdr3_aa: CSAPSSGTGTYEQYF; j_call: TRBJ2-7; clone_size: few; d_call: NA; v_call: TRBV20-1
cdr3_nt: TGCAGTGCGCCCAGTACTTGGGGAAGTATGGCGTGGGGCGAGCAGTTCTTC; cdr3_aa: CSAPSTWGSMAWGEQFF; j_call: TRBJ2-1; clone_size: few; d_call: NA; v_call: TRBV20-1
cdr3_nt: TGCAGTCTAGCGGGAGGAGCCTCCTACGAGCAGTACTTC; cdr3_aa: CSLAGGASYEQYF; j_call: TRBJ2-7; clone_size: NA; d_call: TRBD2; v_call: TRBV20-1
cdr3_nt: TGCGCCAGCAGCTTCGAGAGCACAGATACGCAGTATTTT; cdr3_aa: CASSFESTDTQYF; j_call: TRBJ2-3; clone_size: NA; d_call: NA; v_call: TRBV5-1
cdr3_nt: TGTGCCAGCAGCCACAGTAACACCGGGGAGCTGTTTTTT; cdr3_aa: CASSHSNTGELFF; j_call: TRBJ2-2; clone_size: NA; d_call: NA; v_call: TRBV7-3
cdr3_nt: TGCAGTGCTAGAGATCGTTTGAGCACTGAAGCTTTCTTT; cdr3_aa: CSARDRLSTEAFF; j_call: TRBJ1-1; clone_size: NA; d_call: NA; v_call: TRBV20-1
cdr3_nt: TGCGCCAGCAGCTTGTCTAGCGGGGACAGATCCTACGAGCAGTACTTC; cdr3_aa: CASSLSSGDRSYEQYF; j_call: TRBJ2-7; clone_size: NA; d_call: TRBD2; v_call: TRBV5-1
cdr3_nt: TGTGCCAGCAGCTTAGATAAGCGGTCCTACAATGAGCAGTTCTTC; cdr3_aa: CASSLDKRSYNEQFF; j_call: TRBJ2-1; clone_size: once; d_call: NA; v_call: TRBV7-2
cdr3_nt: TGTGCCAGCAGCTCTAGGCGACTAGCGGCACAAAAAGAGACCCAGTACTTC; cdr3_aa: CASSSRRLAAQKETQYF; j_call: TRBJ2-5; clone_size: NA; d_call: TRBD2; v_call: TRBV7-8
cdr3_nt: TGTGCCAGCAGCCAAGATTGGGGCTACGAGCAGTACTTC; cdr3_aa: CASSQDWGYEQYF; j_call: TRBJ2-7; clone_size: many; d_call: NA; v_call: TRBV3-1
cdr3_nt: TGCGCCAGCAGCCCAAGGGAGGGATTGAACACTGAAGCTTTCTTT; cdr3_aa: CASSPREGLNTEAFF; j_call: TRBJ1-1; clone_size: NA; d_call: NA; v_call: TRBV4-3
cdr3_nt: TGTGCCAGCCTCTACACCGGGAGACGTCAGTTCTTC; cdr3_aa: CASLYTGRRQFF; j_call: TRBJ2-1; clone_size: NA; d_call: NA; v_call: TRBV6-1
cdr3_nt: TGTGCCATCAGTGAGAGAGGACAGGGGGGCTCCTACAATGAGCAGTTCTTC; cdr3_aa: CAISERGQGGSYNEQFF; j_call: TRBJ2-1; clone_size: NA; d_call: TRBD1; v_call: TRBV10-3
cdr3_nt: TGTGCCAGCAGCTTAGGCGGGGATACCTACAATGAGCAGTTCTTC; cdr3_aa: CASSLGGDTYNEQFF; j_call: TRBJ2-1; clone_size: NA; d_call: NA; v_call: TRBV13
cdr3_nt: TGTGCCAGCAGTTACTCGCGGCAGTCAGATACGCAGTATTTT; cdr3_aa: CASSYSRQSDTQYF; j_call: TRBJ2-3; clone_size: NA; d_call: NA; v_call: TRBV6-5
cdr3_nt: TGTGCCTCCGGGGGTCCCTCTGGGGCCAACGTCCTGACTTTC; cdr3_aa: CASGGPSGANVLTF; j_call: TRBJ2-6; clone_size: NA; d_call: NA; v_call: TRBV6-2/TRBV6-3
cdr3_nt: TGTGCCATCAGTGAGTCAAATGGCAAGGGCCAGTACTTC; cdr3_aa: CAISESNGKGQYF; j_call: TRBJ2-5; clone_size: NA; d_call: NA; v_call: TRBV10-3
cdr3_nt: TGCAGCGTTTGGGACAGGGGGCGGGAGACCCAGTACTTC; cdr3_aa: CSVWDRGRETQYF; j_call: TRBJ2-5; clone_size: NA; d_call: TRBD1; v_call: TRBV29-1
cdr3_nt: TGTGCCAGCAGCACTCGGGGAACGGGCGAGCAGTACTTC; cdr3_aa: CASSTRGTGEQYF; j_call: TRBJ2-7; clone_size: NA; d_call: NA; v_call: TRBV27
cdr3_nt: TGTGCCAGCAGTCGAACGCTAGCGGGTACCGGGGAGCTGTTTTTT; cdr3_aa: CASSRTLAGTGELFF; j_call: TRBJ2-2; clone_size: few; d_call: TRBD2; v_call: TRBV2
cdr3_nt: TGCAGTGCTAGCCCGAACGTCTGGACAGATACCTTTCGAAACACCATATATTTT; cdr3_aa: CSASPNVWTDTFRNTIYF; j_call: TRBJ1-3; clone_size: few; d_call: NA; v_call: TRBV20-1
cdr3_nt: TGTGCCAGCAGGAGATTACAAAGTTCGGGACAGGGCTTATACGAGCAGTACTTC; cdr3_aa: CASRRLQSSGQGLYEQYF; j_call: TRBJ2-7; clone_size: many; d_call: TRBD1; v_call: TRBV6-1
cdr3_nt: TGTGCCAGCAGCCAACGGGGCCCCACCGGGGAGCTGTTTTTT; cdr3_aa: CASSQRGPTGELFF; j_call: TRBJ2-2; clone_size: NA; d_call: NA; v_call: TRBV3-1
cdr3_nt: TGTGCCAGCAGCGTAGTTTGCCCCCGACTAGCGGGAGTAAGAGAGACCCAGTACTTC; cdr3_aa: CASSVVCPRLAGVRETQYF; j_call: TRBJ2-5; clone_size: few; d_call: TRBD2; v_call: TRBV9
cdr3_nt: TGCAGTGCTAGAGCAACAAATGGTGAAAAACTGTTTTTT; cdr3_aa: CSARATNGEKLFF; j_call: TRBJ1-4; clone_size: NA; d_call: NA; v_call: TRBV20-1
cdr3_nt: TGCAGTGCTTCCGGGGTCTTCTACGAGCAGTACTTC; cdr3_aa: CSASGVFYEQYF; j_call: TRBJ2-7; clone_size: NA; d_call: NA; v_call: TRBV20-1
cdr3_nt: TGCAGCGTTGATCTCCAGAGCTCCTACAATGAGCAGTTCTTC; cdr3_aa: CSVDLQSSYNEQFF; j_call: TRBJ2-1; clone_size: NA; d_call: NA; v_call: TRBV29-1
cdr3_nt: TGCGCCAGCAGCTTGTACCTAGCGGGAGCGTTGGTTCCAGATACGCAGTATTTT; cdr3_aa: CASSLYLAGALVPDTQYF; j_call: TRBJ2-3; clone_size: once; d_call: TRBD2; v_call: TRBV5-1
cdr3_nt: TGTGCCAGCAGCTTAGTCCGGCCTAGCGGGATCCAAGAGACCCAGTACTTC; cdr3_aa: CASSLVRPSGIQETQYF; j_call: TRBJ2-5; clone_size: NA; d_call: TRBD2; v_call: TRBV7-9
cdr3_nt: TGTGCCAGCAGCGCCTTGGGCCAAAACATTCAGTACTTC; cdr3_aa: CASSALGQNIQYF; j_call: TRBJ2-4; clone_size: few; d_call: NA; v_call: TRBV9
cdr3_nt: TGCGCCAGCAGCTCGGAGGGAGGTGGCAATCAGCCCCAGCATTTT; cdr3_aa: CASSSEGGGNQPQHF; j_call: TRBJ1-5; clone_size: NA; d_call: NA; v_call: TRBV5-1
cdr3_nt: TGCAGTGCTAGAGAGAGGGTAGCGGGGGTCTACGAGCAGTACTTC; cdr3_aa: CSARERVAGVYEQYF; j_call: TRBJ2-7; clone_size: NA; d_call: TRBD2; v_call: TRBV20-1
cdr3_nt: TGTGCCAGCAAGGGGGCGGGGAACAACAATGAGCAGTTCTTC; cdr3_aa: CASKGAGNNNEQFF; j_call: TRBJ2-1; clone_size: NA; d_call: NA; v_call: TRBV7-9
cdr3_nt: TGTGCCACCAGCGGGGCCTACGAGCAGTACTTC; cdr3_aa: CATSGAYEQYF; j_call: TRBJ2-7; clone_size: NA; d_call: NA; v_call: TRBV15
cdr3_nt: TGTGCCAGCAGTTATGGTCGCAACTCTTACGAGCAGTACTTC; cdr3_aa: CASSYGRNSYEQYF; j_call: TRBJ2-7; clone_size: NA; d_call: NA; v_call: TRBV6-5
cdr3_nt: TGTGCCAGCAGCCCTCGGGACAGAGTTGACAATGAGCAGTTCTTC; cdr3_aa: CASSPRDRVDNEQFF; j_call: TRBJ2-1; clone_size: NA; d_call: TRBD1; v_call: TRBV3-1
cdr3_nt: TGCGCCAGCAGTGAGGGGCAGGTCTATGAAGCTTTCTTT; cdr3_aa: CASSEGQVYEAFF; j_call: TRBJ1-1; clone_size: NA; d_call: NA; v_call: TRBV5-1